The TCR beta chain under discussion was sequenced for a study of regulatory T cells in long-lasting Graves disease. Specified time point: newly diagnosed GD, antithyroid drugs for less than 3 months. Researchers made the TCR library from RNA that was extracted from PBMCs. The sample holds many counts of this clonotype. Its antigen is not known. Library construction for TCR beta used iRepertoire HTBI primers and Arm-PCR of CDR3 regions. TCRdb called the multiplex PCR reads again in MiXCR, with one record for every CDR3 protein. The table has 400,000 to 500,000 distinct CDR3 sequences, 16% seen once; the top ten hold about a quarter. Study-level findings and limits: Gene preferences differed: TRBV28, TRBJ1-2, TRBJ2-5 in persistent cases.

Deletions cut 2 bases from V and 9 bases from J, with 14 bases between. The CDR3 consists of 13 residues. The germline CDR1 and CDR2 sequences are SQVTM and ANQGSEA. The same specimen was also included in a second study, on T cells in Graves' hyperthyroidism and ophthalmopathy.

The origin of this receptor is a woman between 18 and 29 years old with Graves disease. The specimen comprised peripheral blood mononuclear cells (PBMCs), sampled at new diagnosis, from a patient treated with antithyroid drugs. The genes are TRBV29-1 and TRBJ2-1; D is perhaps TRBD2 (5 bases). In DNA, the CDR3 is TGCAGCGTTGAAAAAGCGGCCGGCGCTGAGCAGTTCTTC. Protein: CSVEKAAGAEQFF.